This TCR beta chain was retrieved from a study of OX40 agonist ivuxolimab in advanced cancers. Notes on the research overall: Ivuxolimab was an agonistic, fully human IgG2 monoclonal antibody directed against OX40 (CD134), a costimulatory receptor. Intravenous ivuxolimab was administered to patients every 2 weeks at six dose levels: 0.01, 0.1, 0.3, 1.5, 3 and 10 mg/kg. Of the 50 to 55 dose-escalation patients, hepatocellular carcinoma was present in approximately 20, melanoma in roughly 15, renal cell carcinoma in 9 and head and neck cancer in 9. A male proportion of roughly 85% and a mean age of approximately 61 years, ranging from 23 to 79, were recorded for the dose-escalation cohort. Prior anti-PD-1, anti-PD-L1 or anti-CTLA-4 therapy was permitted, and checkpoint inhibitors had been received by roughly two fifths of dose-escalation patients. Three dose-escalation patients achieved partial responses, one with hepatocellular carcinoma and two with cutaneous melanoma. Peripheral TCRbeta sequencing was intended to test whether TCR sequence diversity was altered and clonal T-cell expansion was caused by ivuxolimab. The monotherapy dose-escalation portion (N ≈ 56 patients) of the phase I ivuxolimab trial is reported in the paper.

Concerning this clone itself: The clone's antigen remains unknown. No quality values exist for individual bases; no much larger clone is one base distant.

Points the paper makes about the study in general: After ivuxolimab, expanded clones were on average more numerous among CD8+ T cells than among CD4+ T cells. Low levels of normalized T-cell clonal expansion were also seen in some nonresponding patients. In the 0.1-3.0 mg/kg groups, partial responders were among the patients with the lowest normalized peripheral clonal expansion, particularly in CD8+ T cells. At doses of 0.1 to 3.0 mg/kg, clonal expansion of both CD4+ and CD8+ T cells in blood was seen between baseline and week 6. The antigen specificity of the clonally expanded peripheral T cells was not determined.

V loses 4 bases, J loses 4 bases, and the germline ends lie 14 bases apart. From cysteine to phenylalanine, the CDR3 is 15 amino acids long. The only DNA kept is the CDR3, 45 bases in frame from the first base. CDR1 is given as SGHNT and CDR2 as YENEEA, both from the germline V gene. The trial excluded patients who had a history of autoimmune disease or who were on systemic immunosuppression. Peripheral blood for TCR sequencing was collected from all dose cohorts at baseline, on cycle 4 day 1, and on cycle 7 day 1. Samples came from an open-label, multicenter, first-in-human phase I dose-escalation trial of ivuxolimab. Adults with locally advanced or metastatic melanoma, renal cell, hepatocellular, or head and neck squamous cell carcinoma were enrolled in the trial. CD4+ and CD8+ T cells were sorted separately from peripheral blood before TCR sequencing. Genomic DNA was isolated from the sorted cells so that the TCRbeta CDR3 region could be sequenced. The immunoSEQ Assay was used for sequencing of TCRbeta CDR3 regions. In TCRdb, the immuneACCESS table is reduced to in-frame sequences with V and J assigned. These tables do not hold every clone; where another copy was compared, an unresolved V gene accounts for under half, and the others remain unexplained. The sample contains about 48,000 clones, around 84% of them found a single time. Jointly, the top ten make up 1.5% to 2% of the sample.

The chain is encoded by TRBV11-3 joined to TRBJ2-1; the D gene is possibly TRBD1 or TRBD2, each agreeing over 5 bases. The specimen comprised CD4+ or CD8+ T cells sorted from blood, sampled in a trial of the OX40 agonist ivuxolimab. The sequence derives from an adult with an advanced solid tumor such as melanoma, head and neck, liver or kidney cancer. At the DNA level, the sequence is TGTGCCAGCAGCTCCTCCGGGACGAATTACAATGAGCAGTTCTTC. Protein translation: CASSSSGTNYNEQFF. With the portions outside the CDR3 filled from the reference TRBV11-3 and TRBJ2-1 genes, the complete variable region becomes EAGVVQSPRYKIIEKKQPVAFWCNPISGHNTLYWYLQNLGQGPELLIRYENEEAVDDSQLPKDRFSAERLKGVDSTLKIQPAELGDSAVYLCASSSSGTNYNEQFFGPGTRLTVL.